The 2 T cell receptor beta chains below all came from one sample that was sequenced in a study of blood T cell repertoires in COVID-19. The table came from immunoSEQ multiplex PCR; TCRdb's copy has only in-frame clones and leaves some out. The sample lists some 180,000 clones, roughly 80% occurring once. The sample comprised PBMCs or T cells enriched from blood (not recorded which). These receptors all stem from a woman aged 55-69 years with acute COVID-19.

The chain couples TRBV12-3 or TRBV12-4 to TRBJ2-2; a possible D gene is TRBD1 (5 bases). V shed 5 bases and J shed 8 bases, with 12 bases lying between them. This CDR3 comprises 13 residues. CDR3 DNA: TGTGCCAGCAGTAAGGGGTCGGTGGGGGAGCTGTTTTTT. Amino acids: CASSKGSVGELFF.

CDR3 nucleotides: TGTGCCAGCAGTTTCAGGGATGAGACCCAGTACTTC. Its protein is CASSFRDETQYF. The V gene is TRBV6-2 or TRBV6-3, the J gene TRBJ2-5; possibly TRBD1 for D (5 bases). Germline V gene data show CDR1 as MNHEY and CDR2 as SVGEGT. V was clipped by 4 bases and J by 5 bases, with 8 bases between them. There are 12 residues in the CDR3.